Listed below are T cell receptor beta chains from one sample, sequenced in a study of blood T cell repertoires in COVID-19. Profiling relied on immunoSEQ multiplex PCR, and the TCRdb table lists in-frame clones only, not all of them. The sample records 150,000 to 200,000 clones, about 80% being singletons. What was sequenced was PBMCs or T cells enriched from blood (not recorded which). These receptors came from a woman aged 55-69 years who had recovered from COVID-19. Each CDR3 is given with its conserved first and last residue. The D gene is left open where the match is weak. Clone sizes are given selectively: once, few, many, or a class where the clone is expanded.

j_gene | v_gene | d_gene | abundance | CDR3nt | CDR3aa
TRBJ1-2 | TRBV27 | NA | once | TGTGCCAGCAGTTTGTCACGGCAGCATCAGGCTAACTATGGCTACACCTTC | CASSLSRQHQANYGYTF
TRBJ1-1 | TRBV27 | NA | many | TGTGCCATCCCGCCGGGAGCCGACACTGAAGCTTTCTTT | CAIPPGADTEAFF
TRBJ2-1 | TRBV5-8 | NA | NA | TGTGCCAGCAGTTTCCAGTCAGCCTACAATGAGCAGTTCTTC | CASSFQSAYNEQFF
TRBJ2-3 | TRBV10-3 | NA | NA | TGTGCCATCAGTGAGTCGAAGACTTTCACAGATACGCAGTATTTT | CAISESKTFTDTQYF
TRBJ2-7 | TRBV28 | NA | few | TGTGCCAGCAGTTTAATGGGGGCCGCAGGGGAGCAGTACTTC | CASSLMGAAGEQYF
TRBJ1-4 | TRBV3-1/TRBV3-2 | TRBD1 | NA | TGTGCCAGCAGCCAAAGACAGGGAAGGGAAAAACTGTTTTTT | CASSQRQGREKLFF
TRBJ2-1 | TRBV5-4 | TRBD2 | NA | TGTGCCAGTTACTCCCAGCGGGGGGACTATGAGCAGTTCTTC | CASYSQRGDYEQFF
TRBJ2-5 | TRBV11-2 | NA | NA | TGTGCCAGCAGCTTAGTGATGGCGGGAGAGACCCAGTACTTC | CASSLVMAGETQYF
TRBJ1-5 | TRBV30 | TRBD1 | NA | TGTGCCTGGAGTGGGGGACAGGCGAATCAGCCCCAGCATTTT | CAWSGGQANQPQHF
TRBJ1-1 | TRBV5-1 | NA | NA | TGCGCCAGCAGCTTGGCAGGGAACACTGAAGCTTTCTTT | CASSLAGNTEAFF
TRBJ2-7 | TRBV15 | TRBD1 | NA | TGTGCCACCAGCACAAGGACAGGCCCTAACGAGCAGTACTTC | CATSTRTGPNEQYF
TRBJ2-7 | TRBV10-2 | TRBD2 | NA | TGCGCCAGCAGTGAGTCCAGCGGGGGCGCTAGCGGGGTCTACGAGCAGTACTTC | CASSESSGGASGVYEQYF
TRBJ1-3 | TRBV10-3 | TRBD1 | NA | TGTGCCATCAGTGACTGGGACAGGGGAGGAAACACCATATATTTT | CAISDWDRGGNTIYF
TRBJ2-7 | TRBV25-1 | NA | NA | TGTGCCAGCAGTGGTTACTACGAGCAGTACTTC | CASSGYYEQYF
TRBJ2-7 | TRBV4-1 | TRBD1 | NA | TGCGCCAGCAGCCAAACGCGGGGACAGGGGGCCGACGAGCAGTACTTC | CASSQTRGQGADEQYF
TRBJ1-2 | TRBV30 | NA | NA | TGTGCCTGGAGTTCACAGGGACGCGCGATGTATGGCTACACCTTC | CAWSSQGRAMYGYTF
TRBJ2-3 | TRBV30 | NA | NA | TGTGCCTGGAGTGTCACAGACATCCCACAGGGTTTT | CAWSVTDIPQGF
TRBJ1-5 | TRBV3-1/TRBV3-2 | NA | few | TGTGCCAGCAGCCTGAACAGGGATCAGCCCCAGCATTTT | CASSLNRDQPQHF
TRBJ2-1 | TRBV19 | NA | NA | TGTGCCAGTAGTCCACGGACTGTGACTGACAATGAGCAGTTCTTC | CASSPRTVTDNEQFF
TRBJ2-3 | TRBV30 | NA | NA | TGTGCCTGGAGTGTAAGTTCGCTAGCCCTCACAGATACGCAGTATTTT | CAWSVSSLALTDTQYF
TRBJ2-3 | TRBV5-4 | TRBD2 | NA | TGTGCCAGCAGAGTCGAGGGGCTAGCGGGAGGCACAGATACGCAGTATTTT | CASRVEGLAGGTDTQYF
TRBJ2-7 | TRBV13 | TRBD1 | few | TGTGCCAGCAGCTTAGGGCAGGGGGCTGTCTACGAGCAGTACTTC | CASSLGQGAVYEQYF
TRBJ2-1 | TRBV11-2 | NA | NA | TGTGCCAGCAGCCTGGAAAGGGGAAGTGAGCAGTTCTTC | CASSLERGSEQFF
TRBJ1-6 | TRBV7-7 | NA | NA | TGTGCCAGCAGCTTAGAGGCGGGCTCACCCCTCCACTTT | CASSLEAGSPLHF
TRBJ1-5 | TRBV19 | NA | NA | TGTGCCAGTAGTATATCGGGGTACGGCAATCAGCCCCAGCATTTT | CASSISGYGNQPQHF
TRBJ1-2 | TRBV5-1 | NA | NA | TGCGCCAGCAGCTTGAGGTCCCTCGCGGGGGACAACTATGGCTACACCTTC | CASSLRSLAGDNYGYTF
TRBJ1-3 | TRBV27 | NA | NA | TGTGCCAGCAGTCTACAAGGGGGAGCTGGAAACACCATATATTTT | CASSLQGGAGNTIYF
TRBJ1-2 | TRBV5-1 | NA | NA | TGCGCCAGCAGCTTGGTAGTGAACTATGGCTACACCTTC | CASSLVVNYGYTF
TRBJ1-5 | TRBV19 | TRBD1 | NA | TGTGCCAGTAGTGATGACAGGGGAGACAATCAGCCCCAGCATTTT | CASSDDRGDNQPQHF
TRBJ2-5 | TRBV5-1 | TRBD2 | NA | TGCGCCAGCAGCTTTCTAGGGGAGGGACAAGAGACCCAGTACTTC | CASSFLGEGQETQYF
TRBJ2-7 | TRBV12-3/TRBV12-4 | TRBD2 | NA | TGTGCCAGCAGTCTTGGGGGGGGGAACGAGCAGTACTTC | CASSLGGGNEQYF
TRBJ1-1 | TRBV7-6 | TRBD1 | once | TGTGCCAGCAGCTTAGGACAGGGGGCTGCTTTCTTT | CASSLGQGAAFF
TRBJ1-4 | TRBV29-1 | NA | NA | TGCAGCGTGCTCTCTATAGACCCCAGGCCTTATGTTGAAAAACTGTTTTTT | CSVLSIDPRPYVEKLFF
TRBJ2-7 | TRBV30 | NA | NA | TGTGCCTGGAGTTTGACTCCCTACGAGCAGTACTTC | CAWSLTPYEQYF
TRBJ1-6 | TRBV6-1 | TRBD1 | NA | TGTGCCAGCAGTGAAACAGGGGCCCCGAGCTTT | CASSETGAPSF
TRBJ1-1 | TRBV9 | TRBD1 | NA | TGTGCCAGCAGCGTACAGGGGGCTCGCACTGAAGCTTTCTTT | CASSVQGARTEAFF
TRBJ1-2 | TRBV2 | NA | NA | TGTGCCAGCAGTGTCCCCCCCAGGGAGGACACCTTC | CASSVPPREDTF
TRBJ2-7 | TRBV18 | NA | NA | TGTGCCAGCTCACCAAGACTCGACGGCCCGAGAGAGCAGTACTTC | CASSPRLDGPREQYF
TRBJ2-3 | TRBV3-1/TRBV3-2 | NA | NA | TGTGCCAGCAGCCAGTTTGAGAGTGTCACAGATACGCAGTATTTT | CASSQFESVTDTQYF
TRBJ2-2 | TRBV3-1/TRBV3-2 | NA | once | TGTGCCAGCAGCTCGGGGTACACCGGGGAGCTGTTTTTT | CASSSGYTGELFF
TRBJ2-4 | TRBV6-1 | NA | NA | TGTGCCAGCAGTGAACGGCTAGGGGACAAAAACATTCAGTACTTC | CASSERLGDKNIQYF
TRBJ2-1 | TRBV18 | NA | NA | TGTGCCAGCTCCGACATGGGGGGGGCGTACAATGAGCAGTTCTTC | CASSDMGGAYNEQFF
TRBJ2-1 | TRBV12-5 | TRBD2 | NA | TGTGCTAGTGGCCTAGCGGGGGACGCGGGTGAGCAGTTCTTC | CASGLAGDAGEQFF
TRBJ1-3 | TRBV19 | NA | NA | TGTGCCTGCACCACCAGCTCTGGAAACACCATATATTTT | CACTTSSGNTIYF
TRBJ2-7 | TRBV3-1/TRBV3-2 | TRBD1 | NA | TGTGCCAGCAGCTCGGACAGGGGCTACGAGCAGTACTTC | CASSSDRGYEQYF
TRBJ2-5 | TRBV29-1 | NA | once | TGCAGCGTTGAGAGGCAGGGGTGGTTGAAAGAGACCCAGTACTTC | CSVERQGWLKETQYF
TRBJ1-4 | TRBV18 | NA | NA | TGTGCCAGCTCATGGATGCCCCGGGACACAACTAATGAAAAACTGTTTTTT | CASSWMPRDTTNEKLFF
TRBJ2-5 | TRBV13 | NA | NA | TGTGCCAGCAGCTTAGTGCGGGCACAAGAGACCCAGTACTTC | CASSLVRAQETQYF
TRBJ1-5 | TRBV19 | NA | NA | TGTGCCAGTAGTATTACATTGCAGAGGGGCAATCAGCCCCAGCATTTT | CASSITLQRGNQPQHF
TRBJ1-1 | TRBV18 | NA | NA | TGTGCCAGCTCACCGGAGTTAAACACTGAAGCTTTCTTT | CASSPELNTEAFF
TRBJ2-3 | TRBV11-2 | NA | NA | TGTGCCAGCAGCTTACGTTCTAGCACAGATACGCAGTATTTT | CASSLRSSTDTQYF
TRBJ2-5 | TRBV7-2 | TRBD1 | NA | TGTGCCAGCAGCTGGGGACAGGAAGAGACCCAGTACTTC | CASSWGQEETQYF
TRBJ1-6 | TRBV5-4 | NA | NA | TGTGCCAGCAGCTTAGGGGCACCTTATAATTCACCCCTCCACTTT | CASSLGAPYNSPLHF
TRBJ1-1 | TRBV20-1 | NA | NA | TGCAGTGCTAGGGGAGGGTTTAGAGCTTTCTTT | CSARGGFRAFF